One sample yielded the 10 T cell receptor beta chains listed below, sequenced in a study of T-cell reconstitution after alpha-beta-depleted transplantation in children. Preparation of the TCRbeta library used unique molecular identifiers. TCRdb reprocessed the PCR reads via MiXCR and lists one record per CDR3 protein. The sample records approximately 520,000 distinct CDR3 sequences, about an eighth being singletons. Sample: PBMCs, mostly from graft donor cells, taken 180 days after TCRalphabeta/CD19-depleted stem cell transplant. These receptors all stem from a female patient younger than 10 who had a stem cell transplant for aplastic anemia, so the T cells may come from the graft donor.

In its sample, this clonotype was seen a few times. The J gene is TRBJ2-1, the V gene TRBV5-1; TRBD2 agrees at 8 bases. After removal of 4 bases from V and 9 bases from J, the junction contained 12 bases not matched to a gene. Germline V gene data show CDR1 as SGHRS and CDR2 as YFSETQ. This CDR3 contains 15 residues. The CDR3 nucleotides read TGCGCCAGCAGCCCGGGGGCGGGAGGAGGGAGTGAGCAGTTCTTC. It translates to CASSPGAGGGSEQFF.

This clonotype was seen ten or more times. The rearrangement uses TRBV6-2 or TRBV6-3 and TRBJ2-1; maybe TRBD2 (5 bases). V shed 5 bases and J shed 10 bases, with 18 bases lying between them. The CDR3 covers 14 residues. From germline, CDR1 is MNHEY and CDR2 SVGEGT. The CDR3 region is CASSLVSRRQEQFF. CDR3 DNA sequence: TGTGCCAGCAGTCTAGTAAGTCGGAGGCAGGAGCAGTTCTTC.

This clonotype occurred a few times. The chain links TRBV18 to TRBJ2-1, with a possible D match to TRBD2 (5 bases). Germline loops: CDR1 KGHSH, CDR2 LQKENI. V dropped 2 bases and J dropped 0 bases, with 8 bases sitting between them. The CDR3 has 15 residues. The CDR3 loop reads CASSPKRVSYNEQFF. CDR3 DNA sequence: TGTGCCAGCTCACCAAAGAGGGTCTCCTACAATGAGCAGTTCTTC.

This clonotype showed up just a few times. The chain is built from TRBV4-3 and TRBJ2-1; D may be TRBD1 (6 bases). The V gene lost 1 base and the J gene lost 0 bases, with 10 bases spanning the gap. The CDR3 loop spans 16 amino acids. The germline gives CDR1 LGHNA, CDR2 YSLEER. CDR3 amino acids: CASSQAGQFSYNEQFF. Written as DNA, the CDR3 is TGCGCCAGCAGCCAAGCCGGACAGTTCTCCTACAATGAGCAGTTCTTC.

This clonotype was seen only a few times. The rearrangement joins TRBV14 to TRBJ2-1; 15 bases are a match to TRBD2. Germline values: CDR1 SGHDN, CDR2 FVKESK. V lost 1 base to trimming and J lost 3 bases; unmatched junction nucleotides: 7. CDR3 size: 19 residues. Here the CDR3 DNA reads TGTGCCAGCAGCCAAGTGACAAGGACTAGCGGGAGGGACTACAATGAGCAGTTCTTC. This translates into CASSQVTRTSGRDYNEQFF.

The genes are TRBV20-1 and TRBJ2-7; 7 bases line up with TRBD1. This CDR3 is built from 11 residues. V lost 6 bases to trimming and J lost 6 bases; unmatched junction nucleotides: 5. Germline-derived CDR1 and CDR2 are DFQATT and SNEGSKA (reference sequence). CDR3 nucleotides: TGCAGTGCCGTGGGACAGCGCGAGCAGTACTTC. Its translation: CSAVGQREQYF.

This chain joins TRBV15 and TRBJ1-5; 10 nucleotides agree with TRBD1. The trim removed 1 base at V and 5 bases at J, leaving 2 bases unmatched. The CDR3 has 15 amino acids. The germline V gene has CDR1 LNHNV and CDR2 YYDKDF (reference sequence). The CDR3 sequence: CATSRGGQGYQPQHF. The CDR3 region has the DNA TGTGCCACCAGCAGAGGGGGACAGGGGTATCAGCCCCAGCATTTT.

V gene TRBV5-1 combines with J gene TRBJ1-1, with a tentative D call TRBD1 (6 bases). CDR1 is SGHRS and CDR2 is YFSETQ in the germline V gene. CDR3 length equals 14 residues. V lost 2 bases to trimming and J lost 4 bases, with 12 bases between them. CDR3: CASSFAGEVTEAFF. In nucleotides, the CDR3 is TGCGCCAGCAGCTTTGCAGGGGAGGTCACTGAAGCTTTCTTT.

This clonotype was counted only a few times. The chain links TRBV7-8 to TRBJ2-3; TRBD1 agrees at 7 bases. The V segment lost 5 bases and the J segment 7 bases; nucleotides outside the gene matches: 6. Germline V lookup: CDR1 SGHVS, CDR2 FQNEAQ. This CDR3 contains 13 residues. This CDR3 is CASSPQQGNTQYF. In nucleotides, the CDR3 is TGTGCCAGCAGCCCCCAACAGGGGAATACGCAGTATTTT.

This clonotype turned up a few times. V is TRBV4-3 and J is TRBJ1-4; tentative D call: TRBD1 (5 bases). The CDR3 has 16 amino acids. Trimming removed 0 bases from V and 3 bases from J, with 11 bases in between. Germline V lookup: CDR1 LGHNA, CDR2 YSLEER. DNA for the CDR3: TGCGCCAGCAGCCAAGATTTCCCACAGGCTAATGAAAAACTGTTTTTT. Translating it yields CASSQDFPQANEKLFF.